Each of the 23 T cell receptor beta chains below was sequenced from the same sample in a study of blood T cell repertoires in COVID-19. The protocol was immunoSEQ multiplex PCR, while the TCRdb copy is restricted to in-frame clones and leaves out a portion. Here the sample spans 150,000 or so clones, about 85% being singletons. Sequenced: peripheral blood. The receptors come from a man in his 60s who had recovered from COVID-19.

The chain couples TRBV28 to TRBJ2-1; tentatively, D is TRBD2 (5 bases). CDR1 and CDR2 (germline): MDHEN, SYDVKM. The CDR3 is made up of 15 amino acids. Trimming shortened V by 8 bases and J by 0 bases, and 14 bases separated the two germline ends. The CDR3 DNA follows: TGTGCCAGCGGCCGCGCCGGGGTCTCCTACAATGAGCAGTTCTTC. Its translation is CASGRAGVSYNEQFF.

The V call is TRBV7-3, the J call TRBJ2-3; 9 nucleotides agree with TRBD2. The V gene end was trimmed by 3 bases and the J gene end by 2 bases; junction bases not matched to a gene: 9. The CDR3 has 17 amino acids. Germline V gives CDR1 SGHTA, CDR2 FQGTGA. The CDR3 is CASSLDSSGANTDTQYF. CDR3 DNA sequence: TGTGCCAGCAGCTTGGATTCTAGCGGGGCCAACACAGATACGCAGTATTTT.

This rearrangement joins TRBV29-1 to TRBJ1-1; 7 nucleotides match TRBD1. The junction had 3 bases not matched to a gene; V was cut back by 1 base and J by 1 base. CDR1 is SQVTM and CDR2 is ANQGSEA in the germline V gene. This CDR3 spans 14 amino acids. The CDR3 sequence is CSVEAGTANTEAFF. The CDR3 bases are TGCAGCGTTGAAGCCGGGACAGCGAACACTGAAGCTTTCTTT.

CDR3 DNA: TGTGCCAGCAGTTCCTACACAGATACGCAGTATTTT. Translating gives CASSSYTDTQYF. V is TRBV6-2 or TRBV6-3 and J is TRBJ2-3; no reliable D call. Trimming removed 4 bases at V and 2 bases at J, with 4 bases between. The CDR3 extends over 12 amino acids. Germline CDR1 is MNHEY and CDR2 is SVGEGT.

The chain has TRBV3-1 (or the pseudogene TRBV3-2) and TRBJ2-7, with TRBD1 identical over 7 bases. The CDR3 length is 15 residues. The J segment lost 3 bases and the V segment lost 3 bases, leaving 8 bases of the junction unmatched. Germline V lookup: CDR1 LGHDT, CDR2 YNNKEL (reference sequence). CDR3 bases: TGTGCCAGCAGCCAGAGGGACAGAGCCTACTACGAGCAGTACTTC. This sequence encodes CASSQRDRAYYEQYF.

The rearrangement joins TRBV7-9 to TRBJ1-5; D possibly corresponds to TRBD1 (5 bases). The germline V gene has CDR1 SEHNR and CDR2 FQNEAQ (reference sequence). The CDR3 runs 15 residues. V lost 1 base and J 5 bases, leaving 12 bases between the germline ends. As DNA, the CDR3 is TGTGCCAGCAGCTTAGTGCCGGGGGAGGATCAGCCCCAGCATTTT. This sequence encodes CASSLVPGEDQPQHF.

J is TRBJ1-5 and V is TRBV6-5, with D unresolved. CDR1 is MNHEY, CDR2 SVGAGI, per germline. V lost 5 bases to trimming and J lost 7 bases, with 15 bases between them. This CDR3 is 14 amino acids long. CDR3 loop: CASSLDPGGQPQHF. As DNA, the CDR3 is TGTGCCAGCAGTCTGGACCCGGGAGGGCAGCCCCAGCATTTT.

The chain uses TRBV5-1 and TRBJ2-3; D unclear. The CDR3 consists of 16 residues. The V and J ends lost 0 bases and 0 bases respectively, with 11 bases between them. CDR1 is SGHRS and CDR2 is YFSETQ in the germline V gene. DNA for the CDR3: TGCGCCAGCAGCTTGGAAGAGCGATCTAGCACAGATACGCAGTATTTT. It yields the protein CASSLEERSSTDTQYF.

This clone showed up just once. The J gene is TRBJ1-1, the V gene TRBV5-4; D unclear. The CDR3 sequence is 16 residues long. The V and J ends lost 4 bases and 1 base respectively, with 17 bases between them. CDR1 SGHNT and CDR2 YYREEE come from the germline V gene (reference sequence). This CDR3 is CASSLSGRARNTEAFF. The CDR3 DNA follows: TGTGCCAGCAGCCTGTCCGGGCGGGCAAGGAACACTGAAGCTTTCTTT.

The chain couples TRBV7-2 to TRBJ1-2; 7 bases match TRBD1. There are 14 residues in the CDR3. V trimming: 5 bases; J trimming: 8 bases; junction bases outside the gene matches: 11. CDR1 and CDR2 from the germline V gene are SGHTA and FQGNSA. The CDR3 reads CASSAERRTGGYTF. The CDR3 DNA sequence: TGTGCCAGCAGCGCAGAAAGAAGGACAGGCGGCTACACCTTC.

The chain employs TRBV7-9 and TRBJ1-2; D gene ambiguous. The CDR3 is 13 residues long. V lost 5 bases to trimming and J lost 0 bases, with 7 bases between them. The germline V gene has CDR1 SEHNR and CDR2 FQNEAQ (reference sequence). CDR3: CASSLGANYGYTF. The DNA of the CDR3 is TGTGCCAGCAGCCTGGGAGCTAACTATGGCTACACCTTC. The variable domain in full, with the rest retrieved from reference TRBV7-9 and TRBJ1-2, is DTGVSQNPRHKITKRGQNVTFRCDPISEHNRLYWYRQTLGQGPEFLTYFQNEAQLEKSRLLSDRFSAERPKGSFSTLEIQRTEQGDSAMYLCASSLGANYGYTFGSGTRLTVV.

The V call is TRBV19, the J call TRBJ1-1; TRBD1 matches 7 bases. The CDR3 sequence is 13 residues long. V gave up 6 bases and J gave up 1 base; unmatched junction bases: 2. Germline-derived CDR1 and CDR2 are LNHDA and SQIVND (reference sequence). The CDR3 DNA sequence: TGTGCCAGTAGGGGACAGACGAACACTGAAGCTTTCTTT. This gives the protein CASRGQTNTEAFF.

V and J are TRBV5-1 and TRBJ1-3, with a tentative D call TRBD1 (5 bases). The ends were cut back, 3 bases at V and 7 bases at J, with 14 bases in the middle. The CDR3 extends over 14 amino acids. Looked up from germline, CDR1 is SGHRS and CDR2 is YFSETQ. CDR3 amino acids: CASSSIQGSNTIYF. CDR3 sequence (DNA): TGCGCCAGCAGCTCTATTCAGGGATCCAACACCATATATTTT.

CDR3 in DNA: TGTGCCAGCAGCTCAGGAGGCCAGGCATGGGGCAATCAGCCCCAGCATTTT. It specifies CASSSGGQAWGNQPQHF. This rearrangement joins TRBV3-1 (or the pseudogene TRBV3-2) to TRBJ1-5; no reliable D call. Germline assignment: CDR1 LGHDT and CDR2 YNNKEL (reference sequence). V was trimmed by 5 bases and J by 2 bases, leaving 19 bases between them. CDR3 length equals 17 residues.

This chain uses TRBV7-9 with TRBJ2-3; D perhaps matches TRBD1 (6 bases). Trimming shortened V by 6 bases and J by 0 bases, and 19 bases separated the two germline ends. Per the germline V gene, CDR1 is SEHNR and CDR2 is FQNEAQ (reference sequence). CDR3 length: 17 amino acids. The CDR3 is CASRQWGPGLSTDTQYF. CDR3 sequence (DNA): TGTGCCAGCAGACAATGGGGGCCGGGTCTTAGCACAGATACGCAGTATTTT.

This chain joins TRBV29-1 and TRBJ2-5; tentatively, D is TRBD1 (6 bases). Per germline, CDR1 SQVTM and CDR2 ANQGSEA. The CDR3 loop spans 13 amino acids. V shed 3 bases and J shed 5 bases, with 13 bases lying between them. This CDR3 reads CSVDTQGSETQYF. CDR3 in DNA: TGCAGCGTTGATACCCAGGGGAGTGAGACCCAGTACTTC.

This chain links TRBV7-2 with TRBJ2-5, with a tentative D call TRBD1 (6 bases). Germline CDR1 SGHTA, CDR2 FQGNSA. The CDR3 contains 16 residues. Trimming pared 7 bases from V and 4 bases from J, leaving 22 bases between. The CDR3 sequence: CASTLVGRGGRETQYF. The CDR3 DNA reads TGTGCCAGCACCCTCGTGGGCAGGGGCGGTCGAGAGACCCAGTACTTC.

The rearrangement links TRBV7-3 to TRBJ1-1; D is unclear. CDR1 SGHTA and CDR2 FQGTGA come from the germline V gene. V was clipped by 3 bases and J by 5 bases, with 13 bases between them. This CDR3 comprises 14 residues. The CDR3 DNA is TGTGCCAGCAGCTTGAATCCCGGTTCGACTGAAGCTTTCTTT. Its protein is CASSLNPGSTEAFF.

This clone occurred once. The CDR3: CASSLEATDTGELFF. CDR3 DNA sequence: TGTGCCAGCAGCTTGGAAGCCACAGACACCGGGGAGCTGTTTTTT. The V call is TRBV5-5, the J call TRBJ2-2; no firm D call. Trimming cost V 0 bases and J 3 bases, with 9 bases left between them. The CDR3 loop spans 15 amino acids. Germline V lookup: CDR1 SGHKS, CDR2 YYEKEE (reference sequence).

Here the CDR3 reads CATPDRVTYGYTF. CDR3 sequence (DNA): TGCGCCACTCCGGACAGGGTGACCTATGGCTACACCTTC. J is TRBJ1-2 and V is TRBV23-1, with TRBD1 identical over 8 bases. TRBV23-1 belongs to the ORF category, with a function that is uncertain. V shed 10 bases, J shed 4 bases, and the junction held 8 bases outside the gene matches. The CDR3 runs 13 residues.

As DNA, the CDR3 is TGTGCCAGCAGCGTAGCACAGACGGGGGAGCTGTTTTTT. This encodes CASSVAQTGELFF. The rearrangement joins TRBV9 to TRBJ2-2; no reliable D call. The V gene's germline CDR1 is SGDLS and CDR2 YYNGEE. This CDR3 spans 13 amino acids. The V end lost 0 bases, the J end lost 8 bases, and 8 bases lay between the germline ends.

This chain connects TRBV13 to TRBJ1-4; D gene unclear. CDR3 length: 13 residues. Between the trimmed V and J ends, which lost 0 bases and 5 bases, there was a span of 4 bases. Germline V CDR1 and CDR2: PRHDT, FYEKMQ (reference sequence). Here the CDR3 DNA reads TGTGCCAGCAGCTTAGGACTGAATGAAAAACTGTTTTTT. This encodes CASSLGLNEKLFF.

V is TRBV6-5 and J is TRBJ2-7; D not resolved. CDR3 size: 13 residues. CDR1 is MNHEY and CDR2 is SVGAGI in the germline V gene. V lost 8 bases and J lost 2, with 13 bases in between. CDR3 coding DNA: TGTGCCAGCCGTCCTCAGAGGACCTACGAGCAGTACTTC. It is translated as CASRPQRTYEQYF.